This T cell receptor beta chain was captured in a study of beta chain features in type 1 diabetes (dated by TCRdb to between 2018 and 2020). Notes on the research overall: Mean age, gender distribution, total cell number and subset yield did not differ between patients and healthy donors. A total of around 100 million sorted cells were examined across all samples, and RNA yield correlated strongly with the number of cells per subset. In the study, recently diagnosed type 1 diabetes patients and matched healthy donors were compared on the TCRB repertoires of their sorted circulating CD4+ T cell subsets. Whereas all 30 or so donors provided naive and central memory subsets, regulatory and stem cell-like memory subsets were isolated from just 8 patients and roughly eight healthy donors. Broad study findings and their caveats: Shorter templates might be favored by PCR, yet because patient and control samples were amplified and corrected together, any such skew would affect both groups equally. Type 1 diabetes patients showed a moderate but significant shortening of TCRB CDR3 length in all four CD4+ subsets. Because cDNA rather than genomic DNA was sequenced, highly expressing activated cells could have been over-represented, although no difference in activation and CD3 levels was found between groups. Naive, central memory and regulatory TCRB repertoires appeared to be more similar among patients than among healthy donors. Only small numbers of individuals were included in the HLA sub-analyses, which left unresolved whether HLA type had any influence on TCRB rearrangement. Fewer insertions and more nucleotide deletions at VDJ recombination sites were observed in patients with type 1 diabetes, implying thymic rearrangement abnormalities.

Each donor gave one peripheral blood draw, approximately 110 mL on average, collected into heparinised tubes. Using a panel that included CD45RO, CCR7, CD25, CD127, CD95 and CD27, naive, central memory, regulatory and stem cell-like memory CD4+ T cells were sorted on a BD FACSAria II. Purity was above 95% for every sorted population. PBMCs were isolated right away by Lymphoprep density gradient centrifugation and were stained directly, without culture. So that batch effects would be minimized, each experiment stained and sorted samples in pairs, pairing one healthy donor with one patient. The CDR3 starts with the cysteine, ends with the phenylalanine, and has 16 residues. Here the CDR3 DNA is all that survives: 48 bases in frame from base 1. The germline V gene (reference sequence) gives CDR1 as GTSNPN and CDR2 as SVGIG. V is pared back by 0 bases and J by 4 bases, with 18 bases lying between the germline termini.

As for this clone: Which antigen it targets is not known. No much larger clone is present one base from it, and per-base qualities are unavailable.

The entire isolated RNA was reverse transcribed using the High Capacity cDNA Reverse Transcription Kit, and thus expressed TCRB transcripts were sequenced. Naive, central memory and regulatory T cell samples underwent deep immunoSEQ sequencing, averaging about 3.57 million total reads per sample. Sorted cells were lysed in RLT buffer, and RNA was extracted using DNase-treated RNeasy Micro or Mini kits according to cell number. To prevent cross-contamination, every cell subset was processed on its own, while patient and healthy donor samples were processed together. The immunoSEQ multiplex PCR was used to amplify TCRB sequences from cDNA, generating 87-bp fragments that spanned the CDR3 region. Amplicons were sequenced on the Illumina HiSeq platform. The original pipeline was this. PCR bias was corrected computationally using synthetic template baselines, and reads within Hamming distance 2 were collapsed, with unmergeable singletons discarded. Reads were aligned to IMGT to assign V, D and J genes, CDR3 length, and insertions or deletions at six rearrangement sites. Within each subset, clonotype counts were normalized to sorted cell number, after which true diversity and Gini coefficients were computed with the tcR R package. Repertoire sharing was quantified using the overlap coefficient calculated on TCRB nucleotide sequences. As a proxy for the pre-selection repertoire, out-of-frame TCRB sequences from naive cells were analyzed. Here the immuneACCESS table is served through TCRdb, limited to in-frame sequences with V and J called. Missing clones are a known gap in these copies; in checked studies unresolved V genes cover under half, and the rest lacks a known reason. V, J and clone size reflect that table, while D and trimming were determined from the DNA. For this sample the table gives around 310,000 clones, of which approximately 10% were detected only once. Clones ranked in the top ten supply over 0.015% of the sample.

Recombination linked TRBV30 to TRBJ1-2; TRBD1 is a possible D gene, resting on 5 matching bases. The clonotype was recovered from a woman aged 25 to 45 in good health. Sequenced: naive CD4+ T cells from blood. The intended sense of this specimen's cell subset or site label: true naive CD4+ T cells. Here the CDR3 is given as CAWSVRTRPRPYGYTF. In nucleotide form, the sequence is TGTGCCTGGAGTGTGAGGACACGACCTAGGCCCTATGGCTACACCTTC. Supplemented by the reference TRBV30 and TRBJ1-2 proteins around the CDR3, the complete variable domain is SQTIHQWPATLVQPVGSPLSLECTVEGTSNPNLYWYRQAAGRGLQLLFYSVGIGQISSEVPQNLSASRPQDRQFILSSKKLLLSDSGFYLCAWSVRTRPRPYGYTFGSGTRLTVV.